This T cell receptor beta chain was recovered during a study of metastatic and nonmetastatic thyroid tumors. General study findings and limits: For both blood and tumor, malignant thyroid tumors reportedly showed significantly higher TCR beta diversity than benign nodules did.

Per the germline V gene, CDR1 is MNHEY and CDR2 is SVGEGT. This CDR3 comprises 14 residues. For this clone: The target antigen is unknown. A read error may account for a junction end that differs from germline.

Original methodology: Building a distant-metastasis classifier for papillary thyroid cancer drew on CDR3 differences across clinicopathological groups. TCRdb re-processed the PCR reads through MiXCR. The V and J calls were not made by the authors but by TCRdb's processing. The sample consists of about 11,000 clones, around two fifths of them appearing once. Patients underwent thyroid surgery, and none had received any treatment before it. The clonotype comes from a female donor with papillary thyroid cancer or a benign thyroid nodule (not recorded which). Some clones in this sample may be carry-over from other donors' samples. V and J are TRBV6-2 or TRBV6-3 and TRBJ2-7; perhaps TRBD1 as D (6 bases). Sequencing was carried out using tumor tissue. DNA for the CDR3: TGTGCCAGCATTTTCCGGGCCAGGGGATACGAGCGGTACTTC. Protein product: CASIFRARGYERYF.